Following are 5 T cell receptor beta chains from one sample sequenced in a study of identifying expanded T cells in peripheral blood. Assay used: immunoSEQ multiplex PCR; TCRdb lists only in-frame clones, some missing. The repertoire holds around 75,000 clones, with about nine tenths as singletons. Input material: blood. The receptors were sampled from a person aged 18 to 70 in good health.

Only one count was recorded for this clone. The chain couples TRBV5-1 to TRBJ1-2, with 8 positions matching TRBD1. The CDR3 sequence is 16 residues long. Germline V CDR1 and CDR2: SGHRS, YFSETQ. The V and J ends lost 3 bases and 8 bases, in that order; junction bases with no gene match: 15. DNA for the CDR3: TGCGCCAGCAGCTCCCATATTTCTGGACAGGGAAGCGGCTACACCTTC. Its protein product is CASSSHISGQGSGYTF.

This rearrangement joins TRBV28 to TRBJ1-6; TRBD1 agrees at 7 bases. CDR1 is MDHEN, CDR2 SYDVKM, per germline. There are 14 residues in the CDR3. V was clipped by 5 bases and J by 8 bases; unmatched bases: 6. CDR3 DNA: TGTGCCAGCAGTCCCAACAGGGGTTATTCACCCCTCCACTTT. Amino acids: CASSPNRGYSPLHF.

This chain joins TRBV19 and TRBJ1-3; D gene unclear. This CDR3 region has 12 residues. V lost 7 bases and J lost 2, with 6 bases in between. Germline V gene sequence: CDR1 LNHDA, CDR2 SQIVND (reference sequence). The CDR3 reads CASTGAGNTIYF. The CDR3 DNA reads TGTGCCAGTACGGGAGCTGGAAACACCATATATTTT.

The CDR3 spells CASSPSVSYEQYF. CDR3 DNA sequence: TGTGCCAGCAGCCCGTCAGTATCCTACGAGCAGTACTTC. The chain employs TRBV16 and TRBJ2-7; D unresolved. Germline CDR1 KGHSY, CDR2 FQNENV. Trimming took 4 bases from V and 1 from J, leaving 8 bases between them. The CDR3 runs to 13 residues.

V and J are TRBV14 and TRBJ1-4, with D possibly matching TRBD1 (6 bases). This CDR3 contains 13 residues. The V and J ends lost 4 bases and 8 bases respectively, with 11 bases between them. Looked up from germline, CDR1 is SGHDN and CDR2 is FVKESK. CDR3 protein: CASSLQGPEKLFF. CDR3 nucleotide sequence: TGTGCCAGCAGCCTTCAGGGGCCGGAAAAACTGTTTTTT. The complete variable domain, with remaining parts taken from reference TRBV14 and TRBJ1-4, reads EAGVTQFPSHSVIEKGQTVTLRCDPISGHDNLYWYRRVMGKEIKFLLHFVKESKQDESGMPNNRFLAERTGGTYSTLKVQPAELEDSGVYFCASSLQGPEKLFFGSGTQLSVL.